This T cell receptor beta chain was profiled in a study of shared clonotypes between healthy human individuals. Clones were read by immunoSEQ multiplex PCR, and TCRdb kept only the in-frame ones, dropping some. The repertoire holds about 1.5 million clones, with 95% to 99% as singletons. Germline V gives CDR1 MNHEY, CDR2 SMNVEV (reference sequence). The germline V and J ends were trimmed by 5 bases and 9 bases, with 22 bases remaining between them. The CDR3 sequence is 16 residues long. Source material: naive CD4+ T cells sorted from blood. The subset: CD45RA+ positively selected. The TCR sequence derives from a man aged 25 to 40 in good health. This rearrangement joins TRBV27 to TRBJ2-2, with D perhaps given as TRBD1 or TRBD2 (5 bases each). CDR3 sequence (DNA): TGTGCCAGCAGTCCGTTGGGGGTGGGGGTGGCCCGGGAGCTGTTTTTT. It encodes CASSPLGVGVARELFF.